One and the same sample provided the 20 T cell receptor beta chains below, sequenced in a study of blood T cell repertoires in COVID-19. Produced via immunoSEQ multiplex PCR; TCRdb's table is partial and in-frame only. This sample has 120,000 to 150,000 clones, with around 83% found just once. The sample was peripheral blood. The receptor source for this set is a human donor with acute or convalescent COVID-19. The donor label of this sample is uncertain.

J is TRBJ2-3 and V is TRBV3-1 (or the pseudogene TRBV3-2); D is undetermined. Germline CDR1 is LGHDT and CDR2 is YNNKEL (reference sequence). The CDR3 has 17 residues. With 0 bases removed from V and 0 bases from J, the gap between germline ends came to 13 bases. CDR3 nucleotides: TGTGCCAGCAGCCAAGATGGTGACATTCTCAGCACAGATACGCAGTATTTT. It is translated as CASSQDGDILSTDTQYF.

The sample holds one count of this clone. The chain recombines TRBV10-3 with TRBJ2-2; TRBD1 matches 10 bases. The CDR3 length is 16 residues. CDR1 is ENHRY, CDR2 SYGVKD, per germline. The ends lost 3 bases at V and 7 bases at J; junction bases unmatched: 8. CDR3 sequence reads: CAISDRTGGHGGELFF. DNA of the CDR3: TGTGCCATCAGTGATCGGACAGGGGGACATGGCGGGGAGCTGTTTTTT.

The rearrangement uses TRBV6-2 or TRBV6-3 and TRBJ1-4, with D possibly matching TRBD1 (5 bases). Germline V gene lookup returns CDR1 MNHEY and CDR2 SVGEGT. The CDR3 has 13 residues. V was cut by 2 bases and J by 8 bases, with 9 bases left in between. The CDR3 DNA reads TGTGCCAGCAGTTACAGGGGAAGGGAAAAACTGTTTTTT. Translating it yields CASSYRGREKLFF.

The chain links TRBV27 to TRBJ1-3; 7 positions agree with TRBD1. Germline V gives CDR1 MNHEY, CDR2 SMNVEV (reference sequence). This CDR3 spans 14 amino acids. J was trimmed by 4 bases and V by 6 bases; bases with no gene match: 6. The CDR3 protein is CASRRQGSGNTIYF. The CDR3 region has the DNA TGTGCCAGCAGGAGACAGGGATCCGGAAACACCATATATTTT.

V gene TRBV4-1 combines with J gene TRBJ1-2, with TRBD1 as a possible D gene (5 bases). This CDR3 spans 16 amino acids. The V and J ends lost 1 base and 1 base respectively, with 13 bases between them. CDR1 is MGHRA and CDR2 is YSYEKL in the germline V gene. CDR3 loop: CASSQAGTNVNYGYTF. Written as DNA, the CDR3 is TGCGCCAGCAGCCAAGCCGGGACTAACGTTAACTATGGCTACACCTTC.

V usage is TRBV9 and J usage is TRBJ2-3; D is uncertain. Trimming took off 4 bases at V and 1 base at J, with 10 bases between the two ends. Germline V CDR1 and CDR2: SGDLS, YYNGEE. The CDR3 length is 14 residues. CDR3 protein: CASSPDRGTDTQYF. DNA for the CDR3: TGTGCCAGCAGCCCTGATCGGGGCACAGATACGCAGTATTTT.

Here the CDR3 DNA reads TGTGCCACCAGCACTGGACAGGGAAGCTATCAGCCCCAGCATTTT. Translated: CATSTGQGSYQPQHF. This chain uses TRBV15 with TRBJ1-5; 8 nucleotides agree with TRBD1. The V gene's germline CDR1 is LNHNV and CDR2 YYDKDF (reference sequence). With 4 bases clipped from V and 5 bases from J, the junction kept 7 bases outside the gene matches. The CDR3 consists of 15 residues.

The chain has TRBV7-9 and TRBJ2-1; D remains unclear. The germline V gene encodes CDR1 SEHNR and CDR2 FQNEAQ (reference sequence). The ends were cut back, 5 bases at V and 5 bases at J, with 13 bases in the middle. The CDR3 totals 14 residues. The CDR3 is CASSQTQQNNEQFF. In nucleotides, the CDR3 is TGTGCCAGCAGCCAGACCCAACAGAACAATGAGCAGTTCTTC.

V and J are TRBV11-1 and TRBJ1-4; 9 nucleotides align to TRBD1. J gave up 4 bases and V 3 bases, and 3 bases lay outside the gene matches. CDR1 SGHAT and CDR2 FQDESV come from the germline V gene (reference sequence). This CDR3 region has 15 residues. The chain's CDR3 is CASSFGQGSNEKLFF. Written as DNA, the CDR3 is TGTGCCAGCAGCTTCGGACAGGGGAGTAATGAAAAACTGTTTTTT.

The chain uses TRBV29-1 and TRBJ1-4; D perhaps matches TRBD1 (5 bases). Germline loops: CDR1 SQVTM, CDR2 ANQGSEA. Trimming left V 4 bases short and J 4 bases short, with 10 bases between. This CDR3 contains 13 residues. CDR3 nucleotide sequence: TGCAGCGTTGTCCCGGGGGTTAATGAAAAACTGTTTTTT. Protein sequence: CSVVPGVNEKLFF.

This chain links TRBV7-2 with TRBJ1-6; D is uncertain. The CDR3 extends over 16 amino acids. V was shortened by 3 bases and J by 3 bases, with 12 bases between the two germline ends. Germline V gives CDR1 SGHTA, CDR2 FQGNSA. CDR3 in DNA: TGTGCCAGCAGCTTTAGCCGACTTATCTATAATTCACCCCTCCACTTT. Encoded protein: CASSFSRLIYNSPLHF.

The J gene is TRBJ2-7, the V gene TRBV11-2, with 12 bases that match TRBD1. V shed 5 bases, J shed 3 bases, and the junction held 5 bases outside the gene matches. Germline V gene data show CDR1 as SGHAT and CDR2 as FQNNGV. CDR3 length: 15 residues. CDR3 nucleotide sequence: TGTGCCAGCAGCCCTAGGGACAGGGGGCACTACGAGCAGTACTTC. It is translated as CASSPRDRGHYEQYF.

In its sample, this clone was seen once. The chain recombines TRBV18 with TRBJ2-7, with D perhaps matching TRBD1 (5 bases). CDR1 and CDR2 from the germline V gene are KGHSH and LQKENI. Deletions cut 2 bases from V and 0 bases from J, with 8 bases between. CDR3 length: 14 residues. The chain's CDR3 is CASSPGAGSYEQYV. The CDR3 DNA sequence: TGTGCCAGCTCACCAGGGGCCGGCTCCTACGAGCAGTACGTC.

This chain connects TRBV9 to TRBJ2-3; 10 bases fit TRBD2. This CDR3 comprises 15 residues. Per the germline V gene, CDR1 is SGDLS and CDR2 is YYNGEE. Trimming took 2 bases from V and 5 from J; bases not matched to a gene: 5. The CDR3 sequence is CASSVGTSVQDTQYF. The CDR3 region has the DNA TGTGCCAGCAGCGTGGGGACTAGCGTACAAGATACGCAGTATTTT.

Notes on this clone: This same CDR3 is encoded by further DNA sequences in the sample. For the CDR3, the DNA is TGCGCCAGCAGCTCCGGGGGGGCGGGTGAAAAACTGTTTTTT. It translates to CASSSGGAGEKLFF. The chain is built from TRBV5-1 and TRBJ1-4, with a tentative D call TRBD1 (6 bases). CDR3 length equals 14 residues. With 3 bases removed from V and 7 bases from J, the gap between germline ends came to 13 bases. Per the germline V gene, CDR1 is SGHRS and CDR2 is YFSETQ. Combining the CDR3 with reference TRBV5-1 and TRBJ1-4 gives the whole variable domain KAGVTQTPRYLIKTRGQQVTLSCSPISGHRSVSWYQQTPGQGLQFLFEYFSETQRNKGNFPGRFSGRQFSNSRSEMNVSTLELGDSALYLCASSSGGAGEKLFFGSGTQLSVL.

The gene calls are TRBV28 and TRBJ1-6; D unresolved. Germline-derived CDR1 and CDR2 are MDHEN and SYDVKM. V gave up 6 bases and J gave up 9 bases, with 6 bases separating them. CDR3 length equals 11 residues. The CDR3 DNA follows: TGTGCCAGCAGCAGGTTTTCACCCCTCCACTTT. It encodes CASSRFSPLHF.

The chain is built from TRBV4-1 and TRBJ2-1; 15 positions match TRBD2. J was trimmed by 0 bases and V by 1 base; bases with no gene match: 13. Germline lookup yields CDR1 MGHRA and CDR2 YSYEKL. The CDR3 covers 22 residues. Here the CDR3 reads CASSQVGSGLAGGPSSYNEQFF. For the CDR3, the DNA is TGCGCCAGCAGCCAAGTAGGCTCGGGACTAGCGGGAGGCCCTAGCTCCTACAATGAGCAGTTCTTC.

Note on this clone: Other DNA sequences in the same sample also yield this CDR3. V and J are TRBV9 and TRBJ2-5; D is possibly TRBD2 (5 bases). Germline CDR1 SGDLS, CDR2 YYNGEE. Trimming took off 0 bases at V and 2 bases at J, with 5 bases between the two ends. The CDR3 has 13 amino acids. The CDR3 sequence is CASSVAGQETQYF. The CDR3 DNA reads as TGTGCCAGCAGCGTAGCGGGACAAGAGACCCAGTACTTC.

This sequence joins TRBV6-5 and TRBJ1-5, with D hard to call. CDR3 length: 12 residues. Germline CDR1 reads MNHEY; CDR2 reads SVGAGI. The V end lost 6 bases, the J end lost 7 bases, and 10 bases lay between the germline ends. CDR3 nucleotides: TGTGCCAGCAGCGATGGACTACAGCCCCAGCATTTT. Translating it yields CASSDGLQPQHF.

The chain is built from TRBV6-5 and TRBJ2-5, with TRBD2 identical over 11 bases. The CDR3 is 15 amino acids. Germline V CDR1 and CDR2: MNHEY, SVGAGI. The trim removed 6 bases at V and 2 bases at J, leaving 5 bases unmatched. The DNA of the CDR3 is TGTGCCAGCAGAGCCCTAGCGGGGGGACAAGAGACCCAGTACTTC. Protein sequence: CASRALAGGQETQYF.